The clone carrying this T cell receptor (beta chain) was observed many times. There were TCR beta CDR3 regions amplified from RNA transcripts. When the TCR CDR3 underwent first-round RT-PCR, the HTBI primer set was used. A single record per CDR3 protein comes from TCRdb applying MiXCR to the multiplex PCR reads. The sample has hundreds of thousands of distinct CDR3 sequences, about a sixth seen once. The sample originates from a study of T cells in Graves' hyperthyroidism and ophthalmopathy. Pregnant or lactating patients were excluded, as were those with uncontrolled infection or other autoimmune disease. Sequenced sample: blood. This receptor was identified in a woman aged 30 to 39 with Graves' hyperthyroidism.

CDR3 sequence: CASSFRGVRGDTQYF. The CDR3 coding sequence is TGCGCCAGCAGCTTCCGGGGTGTCAGGGGTGATACGCAGTATTTT. The chain employs TRBV5-1 and TRBJ2-3; the D gene is possibly TRBD1 (6 bases). This CDR3 has 15 residues. Germline CDR1 reads SGHRS; CDR2 reads YFSETQ. Deletions cut 2 bases from V and 6 bases from J, with 16 bases between.